One sample yielded the 6 T cell receptor beta chains listed below, sequenced in a study of cytomegalovirus exposure and HLA in healthy donors. Researchers ran the PCR with 60 Vbeta and 13 Jbeta primers. Measured with immunoSEQ multiplex PCR; TCRdb has only the in-frame clones, and not every one. The table includes under 200,000 clones, approximately 88% detected once. Sequencing was carried out using PBMCs. The receptors were sampled from a boy under 10 years old in good health and CMV-seronegative.

This chain links TRBV20-1 with TRBJ2-7, with TRBD1 as a possible D gene (6 bases). Trimming left V 6 bases short and J 3 bases short, with 9 bases between. Germline values: CDR1 DFQATT, CDR2 SNEGSKA (reference sequence). This CDR3 is built from 11 residues. In DNA form, the CDR3 reads TGCAGTGCGCCGACAGGCTACGAGCAGTACTTC. It codes for CSAPTGYEQYF.

This chain connects TRBV12-5 to TRBJ1-1, with 9 bases identical to TRBD1. CDR3 length: 15 amino acids. V lost 0 bases and J lost 1; bases outside the gene matches: 0. The germline V gene encodes CDR1 LGHNT and CDR2 FRNRAP. The CDR3 loop reads CASGLVGQGNTEAFF. The CDR3 nucleotides are TGTGCTAGTGGTTTGGTGGGACAGGGGAACACTGAAGCTTTCTTT. Drawing the rest from reference TRBV12-5 and TRBJ1-1, the complete variable domain is DARVTQTPRHKVTEMGQEVTMRCQPILGHNTVFWYRQTMMQGLELLAYFRNRAPLDDSGMPKDRFSAEMPDATLATLKIQPSEPRDSAVYFCASGLVGQGNTEAFFGQGTRLTVV.

The chain joins TRBV7-9 to TRBJ2-5; TRBD2 aligns across 8 bases. The CDR3 totals 14 residues. The trim removed 4 bases at V and 4 bases at J, leaving 5 bases unmatched. The germline CDR1 and CDR2 sequences are SEHNR and FQNEAQ (reference sequence). The CDR3 is CASSSLSGGETQYF. CDR3 coding DNA: TGTGCCAGCAGCTCTCTAAGCGGGGGAGAGACCCAGTACTTC.

The chain carries TRBV5-1 and TRBJ2-3; TRBD2 matches at 8 bases. Germline values: CDR1 SGHRS, CDR2 YFSETQ. After removal of 1 base from V and 0 bases from J, the junction contained 1 base not matched to a gene. This CDR3 contains 15 residues. In nucleotides, the CDR3 is TGCGCCAGCAGCTTGAGCGGGAGTAGCACAGATACGCAGTATTTT. It specifies CASSLSGSSTDTQYF.

This chain links TRBV28 with TRBJ1-1; D remains unclear. CDR3 size: 13 residues. The V gene lost 3 bases and the J gene lost 2 bases, with 7 bases spanning the gap. Germline assignment: CDR1 MDHEN and CDR2 SYDVKM. CDR3 sequence: CASSFGFNTEAFF. The CDR3, as DNA: TGTGCCAGCAGTTTCGGGTTTAACACTGAAGCTTTCTTT.

The rearrangement uses TRBV10-3 and TRBJ1-5, with no clear D. Germline CDR1 reads ENHRY; CDR2 reads SYGVKD. The CDR3 extends over 17 amino acids. V was cut by 6 bases and J by 1 base, with 19 bases left in between. CDR3 protein: CAIRYFKNDRSNQPQHF. The CDR3 coding sequence is TGTGCCATCAGGTATTTTAAGAATGATCGGAGCAATCAGCCCCAGCATTTT.